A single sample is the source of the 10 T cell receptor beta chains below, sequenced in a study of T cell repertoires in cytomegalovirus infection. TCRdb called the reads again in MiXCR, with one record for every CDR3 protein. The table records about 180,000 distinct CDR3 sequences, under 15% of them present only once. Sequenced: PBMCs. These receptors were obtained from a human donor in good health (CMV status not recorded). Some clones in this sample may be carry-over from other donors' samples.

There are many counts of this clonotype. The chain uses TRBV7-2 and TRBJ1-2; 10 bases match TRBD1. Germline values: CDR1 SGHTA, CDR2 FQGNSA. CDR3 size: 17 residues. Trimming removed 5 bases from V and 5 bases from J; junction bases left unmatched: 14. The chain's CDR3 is CASSKSAGTGVLYGYTF. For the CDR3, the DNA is TGTGCCAGCAGCAAATCCGCCGGGACAGGGGTCCTATATGGCTACACCTTC.

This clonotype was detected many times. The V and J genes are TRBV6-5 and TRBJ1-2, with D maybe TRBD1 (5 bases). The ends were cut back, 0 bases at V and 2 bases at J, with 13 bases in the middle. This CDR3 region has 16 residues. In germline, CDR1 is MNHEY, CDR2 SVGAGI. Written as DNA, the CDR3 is TGTGCCAGCAGTTACTCGCCGGGGGGAAGCAACTATGGCTACACCTTC. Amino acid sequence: CASSYSPGGSNYGYTF.

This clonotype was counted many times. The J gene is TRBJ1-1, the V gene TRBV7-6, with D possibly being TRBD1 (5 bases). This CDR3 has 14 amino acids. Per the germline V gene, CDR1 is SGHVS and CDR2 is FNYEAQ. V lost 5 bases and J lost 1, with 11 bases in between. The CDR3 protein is CASSQQTANTEAFF. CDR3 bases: TGTGCCAGCAGCCAACAGACAGCGAACACTGAAGCTTTCTTT. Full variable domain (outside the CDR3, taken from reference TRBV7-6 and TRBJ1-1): GAGVSQSPRYKVTKRGQDVALRCDPISGHVSLYWYRQALGQGPEFLTYFNYEAQQDKSGLPNDRFSAERPEGSISTLTIQRTEQRDSAMYRCASSQQTANTEAFFGQGTRLTVV.

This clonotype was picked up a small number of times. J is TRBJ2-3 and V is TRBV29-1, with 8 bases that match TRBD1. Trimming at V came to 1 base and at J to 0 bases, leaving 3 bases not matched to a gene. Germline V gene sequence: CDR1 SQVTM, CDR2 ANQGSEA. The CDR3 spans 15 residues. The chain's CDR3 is CSVEARDRSTDTQYF. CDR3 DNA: TGCAGCGTTGAAGCCCGGGACAGGAGCACAGATACGCAGTATTTT.

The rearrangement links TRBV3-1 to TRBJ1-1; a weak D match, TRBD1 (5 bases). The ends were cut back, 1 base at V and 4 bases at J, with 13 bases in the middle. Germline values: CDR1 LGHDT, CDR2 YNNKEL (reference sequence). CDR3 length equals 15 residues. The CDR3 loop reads CASSQVVQVGTEAFF. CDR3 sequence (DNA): TGTGCCAGCAGCCAAGTGGTACAGGTGGGCACTGAAGCTTTCTTT.

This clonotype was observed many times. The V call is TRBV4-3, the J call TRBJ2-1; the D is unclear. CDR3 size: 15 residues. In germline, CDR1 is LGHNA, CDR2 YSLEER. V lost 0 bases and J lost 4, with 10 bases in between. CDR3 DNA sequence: TGCGCCAGCAGCCAAGAGGTGGGCGTGTACAATGAGCAGTTCTTC. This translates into CASSQEVGVYNEQFF.

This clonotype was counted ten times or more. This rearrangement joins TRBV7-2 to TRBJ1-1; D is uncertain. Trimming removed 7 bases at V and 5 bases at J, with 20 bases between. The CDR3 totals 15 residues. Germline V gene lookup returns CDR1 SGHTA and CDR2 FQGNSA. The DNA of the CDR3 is TGTGCCAGCAACATAATAACCGACCCGGGGACTGAAGCTTTCTTT. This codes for CASNIITDPGTEAFF.

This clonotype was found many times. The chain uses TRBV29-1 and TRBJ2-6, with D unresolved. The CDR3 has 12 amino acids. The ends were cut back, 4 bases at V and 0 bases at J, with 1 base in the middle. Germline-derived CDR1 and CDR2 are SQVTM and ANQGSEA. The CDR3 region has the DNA TGCAGCGTTGTCTCTGGGGCCAACGTCCTGACTTTC. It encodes CSVVSGANVLTF.

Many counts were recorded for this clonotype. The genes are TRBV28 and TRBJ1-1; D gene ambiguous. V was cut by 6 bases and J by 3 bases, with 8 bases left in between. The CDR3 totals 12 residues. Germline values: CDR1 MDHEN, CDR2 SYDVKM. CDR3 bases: TGTGCCAGCAGGGTCGGGGACACTGAAGCTTTCTTT. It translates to CASRVGDTEAFF.

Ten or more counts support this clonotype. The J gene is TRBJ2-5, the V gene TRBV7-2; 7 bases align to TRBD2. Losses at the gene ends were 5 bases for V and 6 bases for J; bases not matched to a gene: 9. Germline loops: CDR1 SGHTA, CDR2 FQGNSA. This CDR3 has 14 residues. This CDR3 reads CASSEGGSKKTQYF. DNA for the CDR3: TGTGCCAGCAGCGAGGGCGGGAGTAAGAAGACCCAGTACTTC.